These 25 T cell receptor beta chains originate from one sample sequenced in a study of CD8 T cells in ankylosing spondylitis. Via MiXCR, TCRdb re-called the 5' RACE reads, giving one row per CDR3 protein. Among tens of thousands of distinct CDR3 sequences, about a tenth were seen once, and the ten largest hold around 15%. Specimen: blood, either unsorted or a sorted T cell fraction (not recorded which). These receptors were obtained from a male donor with ankylosing spondylitis or in good health (not recorded which).

Ten or more counts support this clonotype. V is TRBV10-3 and J is TRBJ2-1; TRBD2 agrees at 8 bases. V shed 7 bases, J shed 1 base, and the junction held 6 bases outside the gene matches. This CDR3 spans 15 amino acids. Per the germline V gene, CDR1 is ENHRY and CDR2 is SYGVKD. The CDR3 sequence: CAITAAGGSYNEQFF. The CDR3 coding sequence is TGTGCCATCACGGCCGCGGGAGGTTCCTACAATGAGCAGTTCTTC.

Ten or more counts support this clonotype. For the CDR3, the DNA is TGTGCCAGCAGCCACCGGGACAACCAAGAGACCCAGTACTTC. Translated, it gives CASSHRDNQETQYF. V usage is TRBV7-9 and J usage is TRBJ2-5; D is possibly TRBD1 (6 bases). V was trimmed by 5 bases and J by 0 bases, leaving 10 bases between them. Germline CDR1 SEHNR, CDR2 FQNEAQ (reference sequence). The CDR3 extends over 14 amino acids. Variable domain in full (rest from reference TRBV7-9 and TRBJ2-5): DTGVSQNPRHKITKRGQNVTFRCDPISEHNRLYWYRQTLGQGPEFLTYFQNEAQLEKSRLLSDRFSAERPKGSFSTLEIQRTEQGDSAMYLCASSHRDNQETQYFGPGTRLLVL.

This clonotype was seen once. The genes are TRBV25-1 and TRBJ1-2; no clear D. V lost 10 bases to trimming and J lost 4 bases, with 22 bases between them. Germline V gene sequence: CDR1 MGHDK, CDR2 SYGVNS. The CDR3 is 15 residues long. DNA of the CDR3: TGTGCCATCGGCCCCGGGCTCCTCGGAGCCTATGGCTACACCTTC. This translates into CAIGPGLLGAYGYTF.

This clonotype was seen ten or more times. At one end, the junction sequence differs from germline, possibly due to a read error. The rearrangement links TRBV29-1 to TRBJ2-1; D might be TRBD1 (5 bases). Germline V gene sequence: CDR1 SQVTM, CDR2 ANQGSEA. The CDR3 spans 8 residues. The CDR3 loop reads CSVGGRDF. The CDR3 nucleotides are TGCAGCGTCGGTGGCAGGGACTTC.

This clonotype appeared many times. The rearrangement links TRBV5-1 to TRBJ2-3, with 9 bases fitting TRBD1. Germline CDR1 is SGHRS and CDR2 is YFSETQ. V lost 3 bases, J lost 0 bases, and 5 bases stayed unmatched. CDR3 length: 16 residues. The CDR3 DNA reads as TGCGCCAGCAGCTATCCCGGGACAGGGAGCACAGATACGCAGTATTTT. This codes for CASSYPGTGSTDTQYF.

Only a few counts were recorded for this clonotype. V is TRBV13 and J is TRBJ2-3, with D perhaps assigned TRBD1 or TRBD2 (5 bases each). CDR1 is PRHDT, CDR2 FYEKMQ, per germline (reference sequence). The CDR3 runs 18 residues. V lost 5 bases, J lost 0 bases, and 21 bases lay in between. This CDR3 reads CASSPHRDHFPSTDTQYF. The CDR3 DNA sequence: TGTGCCAGCAGCCCCCACCGGGACCACTTCCCAAGCACAGATACGCAGTATTTT.

This clonotype was counted at least ten times. The genes are TRBV20-1 and TRBJ1-6; unclear D gene. The CDR3 contains 16 residues. Trimming cost V 0 bases and J 7 bases, with 16 bases left between them. The germline CDR1 and CDR2 sequences are DFQATT and SNEGSKA (reference sequence). As DNA, the CDR3 is TGCAGTGCTAGAGATCAAAGGGTGGTTAGGAATTCACCCCTCCACTTT. Residues: CSARDQRVVRNSPLHF.

Ten or more counts support this clonotype. The chain uses TRBV11-2 and TRBJ1-2; 7 positions match TRBD1. The length of the CDR3 is 15 residues. V shed 4 bases, J shed 4 bases, and the junction held 9 bases outside the gene matches. The germline CDR1 and CDR2 sequences are SGHAT and FQNNGV. The CDR3 region has the DNA TGTGCCAGCAGCTCCCTAGGCAGGGGGGCCTATGGCTACACCTTC. It specifies CASSSLGRGAYGYTF.

The table lists this clonotype with many counts. CDR3 sequence (DNA): TGTGCCAGCAGCCGCGGGACTGTGGCCTACGAGCAGTACTTC. This gives the protein CASSRGTVAYEQYF. The rearrangement links TRBV4-2 to TRBJ2-7, with a weak D call TRBD2 (6 bases). Trimming took off 4 bases at V and 2 bases at J, with 12 bases between the two ends. Germline CDR1 is LGHNA and CDR2 is YNFKEQ. The CDR3 runs to 14 residues.

This clonotype was seen repeatedly, ten times or more. This chain links TRBV2 with TRBJ2-2; D is unclear. This CDR3 has 14 residues. Germline lookup yields CDR1 SNHLY and CDR2 FYNNEI. V was trimmed by 0 bases and J by 8 bases, leaving 10 bases between them. The CDR3 reads CASSEAHARGELFF. The DNA of the CDR3 is TGTGCCAGCAGTGAAGCCCACGCCCGTGGGGAGCTGTTTTTT.

At least ten counts were recorded for this clonotype. CDR3 sequence reads: CASSPRRGDGYTF. The CDR3 DNA is TGTGCCAGCAGTCCCAGACGTGGGGATGGCTACACCTTC. V and J are TRBV12-3 or TRBV12-4 and TRBJ1-2; D is undetermined. V was clipped by 5 bases and J by 6 bases, with 13 bases between them. The CDR3 totals 13 residues.

This clonotype was seen many times. The V gene is TRBV7-9, the J gene TRBJ1-2; D is possibly TRBD1 (6 bases). The CDR3 contains 15 residues. The germline V gene encodes CDR1 SEHNR and CDR2 FQNEAQ (reference sequence). Trimming removed 5 bases at V and 1 base at J, with 14 bases between. The CDR3: CASSPGAAGNYGYTF. Here the CDR3 DNA reads TGTGCCAGCAGCCCAGGGGCAGCCGGTAACTATGGCTACACCTTC.

This clonotype was counted at least ten times. The genes are TRBV4-3 and TRBJ2-3; 13 bases match TRBD2. Germline loops: CDR1 LGHNA, CDR2 YSLEER. Trimming removed 1 base from V and 4 bases from J; junction bases left unmatched: 2. The CDR3 covers 16 residues. The chain's CDR3 is CASSQGLAGGSDTQYF. CDR3 DNA sequence: TGCGCCAGCAGCCAAGGACTAGCGGGAGGATCAGATACGCAGTATTTT.

On this clonotype itself: A read error may explain this, as a much larger clone is one base away. This chain uses TRBV5-1 with TRBJ2-5; 10 bases are shared with TRBD1. CDR1 is SGHRS and CDR2 is YFSETQ in the germline V gene. V shed 0 bases, J shed 5 bases, and the junction held 4 bases outside the gene matches. This CDR3 has 15 residues. The CDR3 DNA sequence: TGCGCCAGCAGCTTGGTGACAGGGGGCGCTGAGACCCAGTACTTC. Protein product: CASSLVTGGAETQYF.

This clonotype was seen at least ten times. This chain's CDR3 is CASSRTFGVVETQYF. The CDR3 DNA reads TGTGCCAGCAGCCGAACCTTCGGCGTCGTGGAGACCCAGTACTTC. This chain uses TRBV3-1 with TRBJ2-5, with D hard to call. V was cut by 4 bases and J by 5 bases, with 17 bases left in between. This CDR3 is 15 amino acids long. The germline CDR1 and CDR2 sequences are LGHDT and YNNKEL (reference sequence).

This clonotype has ten or more counts. The J gene is TRBJ2-5, the V gene TRBV7-8; no definite D call. The germline gives CDR1 SGHVS, CDR2 FQNEAQ. Trimming pared 5 bases from V and 2 bases from J, leaving 18 bases between. The CDR3 loop spans 16 amino acids. The CDR3 loop is CASSHGWPYMQETQYF. The CDR3 DNA reads TGTGCCAGCAGCCACGGGTGGCCCTACATGCAAGAGACCCAGTACTTC.

The gene calls are TRBV7-2 and TRBJ2-1, with 7 bases that match TRBD1. J gave up 10 bases and V 1 base, and 10 bases lay outside the gene matches. This CDR3 contains 15 residues. Germline-derived CDR1 and CDR2 are SGHTA and FQGNSA. CDR3 bases: TGTGCCAGCAGCTTAGGACAGGGCTACACTTACGAGCAGTTCTTC. Translating gives CASSLGQGYTYEQFF.

This clonotype was seen repeatedly, ten times or more. V is TRBV9 and J is TRBJ2-2; either TRBD1 or TRBD2 may fit D (5 bases each). Trimming left V 5 bases short and J 7 bases short, with 9 bases between. CDR3 length: 12 amino acids. Germline CDR1 and CDR2: SGDLS and YYNGEE. The CDR3 DNA reads TGTGCCAGCAGAAGGGGAGTCGGGGAGCTGTTTTTT. This encodes CASRRGVGELFF.

In its sample, this clonotype was seen many times. The chain carries TRBV6-1 and TRBJ2-1, with D perhaps given as TRBD1 or TRBD2 (5 bases each). The CDR3 totals 14 residues. V shed 5 bases and J shed 3 bases, with 11 bases lying between them. CDR1 MNHNS and CDR2 SASEGT come from the germline V gene. CDR3 bases: TGTGCCAGCAGTACGGGACCCCACTACAATGAGCAGTTCTTC. This sequence encodes CASSTGPHYNEQFF.

This clonotype appeared many times. The J gene is TRBJ2-3, the V gene TRBV29-1; 9 nucleotides align to TRBD1. CDR1 and CDR2 (germline): SQVTM, ANQGSEA. CDR3 length: 10 amino acids. J gave up 9 bases and V 7 bases, and 2 bases lay outside the gene matches. The CDR3 nucleotides read TGCAGCGGGGGACAGGGCACGCAGTATTTT. Amino acids: CSGGQGTQYF.

This clonotype appeared many times. This rearrangement joins TRBV20-1 to TRBJ2-7, with D maybe TRBD1 (5 bases). The CDR3 is made up of 13 amino acids. The V end lost 1 base, the J end lost 4 bases, and 11 bases lay between the germline ends. Germline-derived CDR1 and CDR2 are DFQATT and SNEGSKA (reference sequence). The CDR3 loop reads CSARGVRQYEQYF. As DNA, the CDR3 is TGCAGTGCTAGAGGCGTCCGACAGTACGAGCAGTACTTC.

This clonotype was picked up many times. The rearrangement uses TRBV7-2 and TRBJ2-5; 10 bases are shared with TRBD1. The V gene's germline CDR1 is SGHTA and CDR2 FQGNSA. The trim removed 2 bases at V and 5 bases at J, leaving 5 bases unmatched. The CDR3 runs to 15 residues. This chain's CDR3 is CASSLYGTGEETQYF. The CDR3 region has the DNA TGTGCCAGCAGCTTATATGGGACAGGGGAGGAGACCCAGTACTTC. The full variable domain, completed using reference TRBV7-2 and TRBJ2-5, is GAGVSQSPSNKVTEKGKDVELRCDPISGHTALYWYRQSLGQGLEFLIYFQGNSAPDKSGLPSDRFSAERTGGSVSTLTIQRTQQEDSAVYLCASSLYGTGEETQYFGPGTRLLVL.

This clonotype was observed many times. CDR3: CASSPSSNQPQHF. The CDR3, as DNA: TGTGCCAGCAGCCCAAGTAGCAATCAGCCCCAGCATTTT. This sequence joins TRBV5-5 and TRBJ1-5; no clear D. V gave up 4 bases and J gave up 0 bases, with 5 bases separating them. Germline CDR1 and CDR2: SGHKS and YYEKEE (reference sequence). This CDR3 has 13 amino acids.

The CDR3 nucleotides are TGTGCCAGCAGCCAAGGCCAGCACACTGAAGCTTTCTTT. Its protein product is CASSQGQHTEAFF. The chain links TRBV14 to TRBJ1-1; no definite D call. This CDR3 spans 13 amino acids. Trimming pared 1 base from V and 3 bases from J, leaving 6 bases between. CDR1 and CDR2 from the germline V gene are SGHDN and FVKESK.

This clonotype was recorded at least ten times. This rearrangement joins TRBV7-3 to TRBJ2-4; D assignment may be TRBD1 or TRBD2 (6 bases each). Trimming left V 5 bases short and J 3 bases short, with 11 bases between. The CDR3 spans 14 residues. The germline gives CDR1 SGHTA, CDR2 FQGTGA. CDR3 region: CASSPGAGKNIQYF. The CDR3 DNA follows: TGTGCCAGCAGCCCGGGGGCAGGCAAAAACATTCAGTACTTC.